This passage covers 20 T cell receptor beta chains from one sample sequenced in a study of blood T cell repertoires in COVID-19. Clones were read by immunoSEQ multiplex PCR, and TCRdb kept only the in-frame ones, dropping some. The sample has some 270,000 clones, approximately 85% seen once. What was sequenced was peripheral blood. The receptors come from a human donor with COVID-19, enrolled during active disease. The donor label of this sample is uncertain.

For the CDR3, the DNA is TGTGCCAGTAATACAGGGGCTCAGCCCCAGCATTTT. Translation: CASNTGAQPQHF. The chain recombines TRBV19 with TRBJ1-5; 7 bases fit TRBD1. The CDR3 extends over 12 amino acids. The germline V gene has CDR1 LNHDA and CDR2 SQIVND (reference sequence). With 7 bases clipped from V and 6 bases from J, the junction kept 3 bases outside the gene matches.

The chain couples TRBV7-9 to TRBJ1-1; D remains ambiguous. The length of the CDR3 is 13 residues. V was cut by 0 bases and J by 0 bases, with 2 bases left in between. Germline assignment: CDR1 SEHNR and CDR2 FQNEAQ (reference sequence). The CDR3 here is CASSLALNTEAFF. The CDR3 DNA reads TGTGCCAGCAGCTTAGCCTTGAACACTGAAGCTTTCTTT.

This clone has only a few counts. The J gene is TRBJ2-1, the V gene TRBV7-9; 15 bases are shared with TRBD2. There are 18 residues in the CDR3. The germline V gene encodes CDR1 SEHNR and CDR2 FQNEAQ (reference sequence). The trim removed 4 bases at V and 6 bases at J, leaving 10 bases unmatched. The CDR3 DNA is TGTGCCAGCAGCTCGGGACTAGCGGGAGGCGGCCCATCCAATGAGCAGTTCTTC. Protein: CASSSGLAGGGPSNEQFF.

The chain links TRBV4-1 to TRBJ2-1; TRBD1 might be the D (5 bases). The CDR3 sequence is 15 residues long. Trimming shortened V by 5 bases and J by 7 bases, and 18 bases separated the two germline ends. The germline gives CDR1 MGHRA, CDR2 YSYEKL. The CDR3 reads CASSYNGALGNEQFF. Written as DNA, the CDR3 is TGCGCCAGCAGCTACAATGGGGCGTTGGGAAATGAGCAGTTCTTC.

V is TRBV1 and J is TRBJ1-6; TRBD1 was called by the table and not checked on the DNA. TRBV1 is given as a pseudogene. There are 17 residues in the CDR3. As DNA, the CDR3 is TGCACCAGCAGCCAAGATGACCAAGGGGCCCATGGGTCACCCCTCCACTTT. It specifies CTSSQDDQGAHGSPLHF.

This clone has just one count. This sequence joins TRBV18 and TRBJ1-4; TRBD1 aligns across 8 bases. V lost 6 bases and J lost 10; bases outside the gene matches: 10. Germline-derived CDR1 and CDR2 are KGHSH and LQKENI. The CDR3 has 14 residues. The CDR3 nucleotides are TGTGCCAGCTCGCCGTTGGACAGGGAGGGAAAACTGTTTTTT. It is translated as CASSPLDREGKLFF.

The V and J genes are TRBV10-1 and TRBJ2-7; the match to TRBD2 covers 11 bases. Trimming at V came to 4 bases and at J to 0 bases, leaving 5 bases not matched to a gene. Germline CDR1 WNHNN, CDR2 SYGVQD (reference sequence). The CDR3 runs to 16 residues. CDR3 nucleotides: TGCGCCAGCAGTGGCGACGGGACTAGCGGCTCCTACGAGCAGTACTTC. Translation gives CASSGDGTSGSYEQYF.

The rearrangement uses TRBV2 and TRBJ1-1; no definite D call. Germline CDR1 is SNHLY and CDR2 is FYNNEI. Trimming stripped 8 bases from V and 1 base from J, with 11 bases between. The CDR3 covers 13 residues. CDR3 in DNA: TGTGCCAGCGGGCGATACCCGAACACTGAAGCTTTCTTT. Amino acid sequence: CASGRYPNTEAFF. The whole variable domain, filled in from reference TRBV2 and TRBJ1-1, reads EPEVTQTPSHQVTQMGQEVILRCVPISNHLYFYWYRQILGQKVEFLVSFYNNEISEKSEIFDDQFSVERPDGSNFTLKIRSTKLEDSAMYFCASGRYPNTEAFFGQGTRLTVV.

A remark on this clone: Other DNA sequences in the sample encode the same CDR3. Written as DNA, the CDR3 is TGTGCCAGCAGGGGGACAGGGGTAAATCAGCCCCAGCATTTT. Translating it yields CASRGTGVNQPQHF. V and J are TRBV28 and TRBJ1-5; 10 bases line up with TRBD1. Germline CDR1 and CDR2: MDHEN and SYDVKM. The CDR3 loop spans 14 amino acids. J was trimmed by 4 bases and V by 6 bases; bases with no gene match: 3.

This clone was counted only a few times. This chain joins TRBV6-5 and TRBJ1-4; D is perhaps TRBD1 (5 bases). The CDR3 has 15 residues. V was shortened by 3 bases and J by 1 base, with 9 bases between the two germline ends. Germline V gene data show CDR1 as MNHEY and CDR2 as SVGAGI. This CDR3 reads CASSYLGGTNEKLFF. DNA for the CDR3: TGTGCCAGCAGTTATCTCGGGGGAACTAATGAAAAACTGTTTTTT.

The chain is built from TRBV6-2 or TRBV6-3 and TRBJ1-6; 8 bases fit TRBD1. V dropped 0 bases and J dropped 10; count of bases not matched to a gene: 14. This CDR3 spans 18 amino acids. Germline assignment: CDR1 MNHEY and CDR2 SVGEGT. CDR3 coding DNA: TGTGCCAGCAGTTACTCAGCTCGGGACAGGCGGATCGGATCACCCCTCCACTTT. It yields the protein CASSYSARDRRIGSPLHF.

The chain recombines TRBV6-5 with TRBJ1-5, with a weak D call TRBD1 (6 bases). Germline CDR1 reads MNHEY; CDR2 reads SVGAGI. V lost 8 bases to trimming and J lost 6 bases, with 14 bases between them. CDR3 length equals 13 residues. The CDR3 nucleotides are TGTGCCAGCCAGACAGGATGGGGTCAGCCCCAGCATTTT. It is translated as CASQTGWGQPQHF.

The chain carries TRBV11-3 and TRBJ2-7, with 7 bases identical to TRBD1. Germline assignment: CDR1 SGHNT and CDR2 YENEEA. CDR3 size: 13 residues. Trimming removed 3 bases from V and 2 bases from J; junction bases left unmatched: 1. CDR3 sequence reads: CASSLGQPYEQYF. In nucleotides, the CDR3 is TGTGCCAGCAGCTTGGGACAGCCCTACGAGCAGTACTTC.

V gene TRBV27 combines with J gene TRBJ2-3; tentatively, D is TRBD1 (6 bases). The germline CDR1 and CDR2 sequences are MNHEY and SMNVEV (reference sequence). The CDR3 contains 17 residues. V was trimmed by 3 bases and J by 3 bases, leaving 19 bases between them. CDR3 protein: CASSFRPPGQNTDTQYF. The CDR3 DNA sequence: TGTGCCAGCAGTTTTCGGCCCCCAGGACAGAATACAGATACGCAGTATTTT.

This sequence joins TRBV28 and TRBJ1-2; D call uncertain. The CDR3 spans 13 residues. The V end lost 3 bases, the J end lost 4 bases, and 9 bases lay between the germline ends. Germline values: CDR1 MDHEN, CDR2 SYDVKM. The CDR3 loop reads CASSLLQVYGYTF. CDR3 nucleotide sequence: TGTGCCAGCAGTTTGTTGCAGGTCTATGGCTACACCTTC.

The chain employs TRBV6-5 and TRBJ2-1, with D tentatively TRBD2 (5 bases). CDR1 is MNHEY and CDR2 is SVGAGI in the germline V gene. Trimming removed 7 bases at V and 6 bases at J, with 13 bases between. The CDR3 has 13 residues. The CDR3 region is CASTRGLSNEQFF. For the CDR3, the DNA is TGTGCCAGCACTAGAGGGCTCAGCAATGAGCAGTTCTTC.

The chain uses TRBV4-3 and TRBJ1-2, with 9 positions matching TRBD1. Germline loops: CDR1 LGHNA, CDR2 YSLEER. The V gene end was trimmed by 0 bases and the J gene end by 8 bases; junction bases not matched to a gene: 10. The CDR3 contains 16 residues. CDR3 nucleotide sequence: TGCGCCAGCAGCCAAGAAGTGAACAGGGGGCCCGGCGGCTACACCTTC. The encoded protein is CASSQEVNRGPGGYTF.

This chain joins TRBV7-2 and TRBJ1-4; no clear D. CDR3 length: 18 amino acids. Trimming took off 2 bases at V and 6 bases at J, with 22 bases between the two ends. The V gene's germline CDR1 is SGHTA and CDR2 FQGNSA. The CDR3 DNA reads as TGTGCCAGCAGCTTAAATGCGCCCACCCCGGTCCACCATGAAAAACTGTTTTTT. Translated, it gives CASSLNAPTPVHHEKLFF. Full variable domain (outside the CDR3, taken from reference TRBV7-2 and TRBJ1-4): GAGVSQSPSNKVTEKGKDVELRCDPISGHTALYWYRQSLGQGLEFLIYFQGNSAPDKSGLPSDRFSAERTGGSVSTLTIQRTQQEDSAVYLCASSLNAPTPVHHEKLFFGSGTQLSVL.

This rearrangement joins TRBV6-5 to TRBJ2-7, with TRBD1 matching over 8 bases. Germline V gene lookup returns CDR1 MNHEY and CDR2 SVGAGI. With 6 bases clipped from V and 2 bases from J, the junction kept 9 bases outside the gene matches. The CDR3 extends over 15 amino acids. The CDR3 spells CASSPDRGGTYEQYF. In nucleotides, the CDR3 is TGTGCCAGCAGCCCAGACAGGGGTGGAACCTACGAGCAGTACTTC.

In its sample, this clone was seen once. The V call is TRBV5-1, the J call TRBJ2-2; perhaps TRBD1 as D (6 bases). The CDR3 covers 14 residues. From germline, CDR1 is SGHRS and CDR2 YFSETQ. Trimming pared 2 bases from V and 7 bases from J, leaving 12 bases between. CDR3 DNA sequence: TGCGCCAGCAGCTTAGACAGGACCATCGGGGAGCTGTTTTTT. Translation: CASSLDRTIGELFF.